The 15 T cell receptor beta chains below come from one sample, sequenced in a study of human T cells and chemical hapten exposure. It was unfractionated whole blood from which total RNA was extracted. A single record per CDR3 protein comes from TCRdb applying MiXCR to the 5' RACE reads. The table has more than 60,000 distinct CDR3 sequences, approximately 16% seen once. The receptors originated from a female donor in good health.

This sequence joins TRBV6-1 and TRBJ1-2; D is possibly TRBD1 (5 bases). Per the germline V gene, CDR1 is MNHNS and CDR2 is SASEGT. This CDR3 contains 12 residues. V lost 5 bases, J lost 6 bases, and 10 bases lay in between. The CDR3 region has the DNA TGTGCCAGCAGTTGGGGCACCAATGGCTACACCTTC. Residues: CASSWGTNGYTF.

The rearrangement joins TRBV20-1 to TRBJ1-1; the D gene is possibly TRBD1 (6 bases). Germline V gene lookup returns CDR1 DFQATT and CDR2 SNEGSKA (reference sequence). Trimming stripped 6 bases from V and 4 bases from J, with 24 bases between. This CDR3 spans 16 amino acids. The CDR3 nucleotides read TGCAGTGCCCCCAAGACAGGAATTGTCATGAGCACTGAAGCTTTCTTT. Protein: CSAPKTGIVMSTEAFF.

CDR3 nucleotide sequence: TGCGCCAGCAGCTTGAGTCAGGGAACTGAAGCTTTCTTT. Protein sequence: CASSLSQGTEAFF. V and J are TRBV5-1 and TRBJ1-1; D perhaps matches TRBD1 (5 bases). CDR3 length equals 13 residues. Germline loops: CDR1 SGHRS, CDR2 YFSETQ. With 1 base removed from V and 5 bases from J, the gap between germline ends came to 9 bases.

This CDR3 is CASISGQGLPTNYGYTF. Written as DNA, the CDR3 is TGTGCCAGCATCTCCGGACAGGGCCTACCGACTAACTATGGCTACACCTTC. J is TRBJ1-2 and V is TRBV6-2 or TRBV6-3; 8 positions agree with TRBD1. Germline CDR1 is MNHEY and CDR2 is SVGEGT. The length of the CDR3 is 17 residues. V lost 7 bases, J lost 0 bases, and 13 bases stayed unmatched.

This clonotype was counted a few times. The chain has TRBV30 and TRBJ1-2; 7 positions match TRBD1. Per germline, CDR1 GTSNPN and CDR2 SVGIG (reference sequence). Germline trimming cut 4 bases from V and 7 bases from J; bases unmatched to any gene: 3. CDR3 length: 11 amino acids. CDR3 loop: CAWNTGAGYTF. CDR3 DNA: TGTGCCTGGAACACAGGGGCTGGCTACACCTTC. Combining the CDR3 with reference TRBV30 and TRBJ1-2 gives the whole variable domain SQTIHQWPATLVQPVGSPLSLECTVEGTSNPNLYWYRQAAGRGLQLLFYSVGIGQISSEVPQNLSASRPQDRQFILSSKKLLLSDSGFYLCAWNTGAGYTFGSGTRLTVV.

This clonotype was observed a handful of times. The rearrangement uses TRBV28 and TRBJ1-3; a weak D match, TRBD1 (5 bases). CDR3 length: 17 amino acids. Deletions cut 2 bases from V and 0 bases from J, with 14 bases between. Germline loops: CDR1 MDHEN, CDR2 SYDVKM. CDR3 bases: TGTGCCAGCAGTTTAGGGGGGGTCCCGAGCTCTGGAAACACCATATATTTT. This encodes CASSLGGVPSSGNTIYF.

This rearrangement joins TRBV28 to TRBJ1-2; possible D gene TRBD1, 5 bases. Germline V gene data show CDR1 as MDHEN and CDR2 as SYDVKM. Deletions cut 6 bases from V and 2 bases from J, with 13 bases between. This CDR3 contains 14 residues. DNA for the CDR3: TGTGCCAGCAGGCCCAGGGCAGAGAACTATGGCTACACCTTC. Protein product: CASRPRAENYGYTF.

This clonotype came up many times. V and J are TRBV28 and TRBJ2-7, with no clear D. V dropped 5 bases and J dropped 0 bases, with 11 bases sitting between them. The CDR3 runs to 14 residues. The germline V gene has CDR1 MDHEN and CDR2 SYDVKM. CDR3 residues: CASSPIEVSYEQYF. CDR3 sequence (DNA): TGTGCCAGCAGTCCTATCGAAGTCTCCTACGAGCAGTACTTC.

The rearrangement joins TRBV29-1 to TRBJ2-3; TRBD2 matches 8 bases. Germline CDR1 SQVTM, CDR2 ANQGSEA. V was pared by 7 bases and J by 5 bases, with 17 bases of the junction left unmatched. The CDR3 length is 16 residues. The chain's CDR3 is CSGTGTSESRRDTQYF. CDR3 in DNA: TGCAGCGGCACCGGGACTAGTGAATCTCGTCGAGATACGCAGTATTTT.

This clonotype was seen a handful of times. The chain uses TRBV20-1 and TRBJ2-3; 8 nucleotides agree with TRBD2. The CDR3 covers 13 residues. The V gene end was trimmed by 5 bases and the J gene end by 1 base; junction bases not matched to a gene: 2. Germline CDR1 and CDR2: DFQATT and SNEGSKA (reference sequence). CDR3 DNA sequence: TGCAGTGCTGGACTAGCCCGCACAGATACGCAGTATTTT. Translation: CSAGLARTDTQYF.

This clonotype was seen only a few times. This chain uses TRBV7-9 with TRBJ2-5, with D uncertain. Looked up from germline, CDR1 is SEHNR and CDR2 is FQNEAQ (reference sequence). The CDR3 covers 14 residues. V was shortened by 5 bases and J by 0 bases, with 10 bases between the two germline ends. DNA of the CDR3: TGTGCCAGCAGCCCAATGACGTACCAAGAGACCCAGTACTTC. Translated: CASSPMTYQETQYF.

This clonotype was seen a few times. The rearrangement uses TRBV12-3 or TRBV12-4 and TRBJ1-2; no reliable D call. This CDR3 has 13 amino acids. V lost 8 bases to trimming and J lost 4 bases, with 14 bases between them. CDR3 amino acids: CASSPSPAYGYTF. DNA for the CDR3: TGTGCCAGCTCACCGTCCCCGGCCTATGGCTACACCTTC.

The gene calls are TRBV7-9 and TRBJ2-5, with D perhaps TRBD2 (5 bases). The V end was cut by 6 bases, the J end by 2 bases, with 16 bases between. CDR3 length equals 15 residues. CDR1 and CDR2 from the germline V gene are SEHNR and FQNEAQ (reference sequence). The CDR3 is CASRSPLTKQETQYF. CDR3 nucleotides: TGTGCCAGCAGGTCCCCCCTGACTAAACAAGAGACCCAGTACTTC.

There are a few counts of this clonotype. This chain connects TRBV4-3 to TRBJ1-6, with TRBD1 as a possible D gene (5 bases). CDR3 length: 17 residues. Germline values: CDR1 LGHNA, CDR2 YSLEER. The ends were cut back, 0 bases at V and 7 bases at J, with 16 bases in the middle. DNA for the CDR3: TGCGCCAGCAGCCAAGAATGGTCGGGGGGGGAAAATTCACCCCTCCACTTT. Translating it yields CASSQEWSGGENSPLHF.

This sequence joins TRBV7-9 and TRBJ2-1; the match to TRBD2 covers 11 bases. Germline V gene sequence: CDR1 SEHNR, CDR2 FQNEAQ (reference sequence). The CDR3 loop spans 16 amino acids. The trim removed 5 bases at V and 8 bases at J, leaving 11 bases unmatched. CDR3: CASSIIWTSGHDEQFF. In DNA form, the CDR3 reads TGTGCCAGCAGCATAATTTGGACTAGCGGGCACGATGAGCAGTTCTTC.